This entry features one T cell receptor (beta chain) sequence. Its target is unknown. The record originates from a study of T-cell memory formation after mild COVID-19. Study at large: Clusters of TCRs were largely donor specific. Broader study findings: What remained unconfirmed was the SARS-CoV-2 specificity of second-wave clones peaking on day 37. Clones shrinking from day 15 to 85 showed even CD4/CD8 mixes; later expanders tilted CD4+. Contracting CD8+ clones were enriched in EMRA, CD4+ mainly in CM and EM.

This CDR3 has 12 amino acids. Trimming removed 4 bases at V and 6 bases at J, with 7 bases between. CDR1 and CDR2 (germline): LNHDA, SQIVND (reference sequence). TCRdb reanalysed the 5' RACE reads using MiXCR and keeps one entry per CDR3 protein. Among over 350,000 distinct CDR3 sequences listed, roughly 26% were seen once. The sample consisted of PBMCs or a T cell subset sorted from them (not recorded which). The source is an adult woman who had mild COVID-19 (a few samples of this study predate the infection). Cell type and time point are not known. The chain uses TRBV19 and TRBJ1-5, with D perhaps TRBD1 (5 bases). CDR3: CASSRQGQPQHF. In nucleotides, the CDR3 is TGTGCCAGTAGTAGGCAGGGTCAGCCCCAGCATTTT.